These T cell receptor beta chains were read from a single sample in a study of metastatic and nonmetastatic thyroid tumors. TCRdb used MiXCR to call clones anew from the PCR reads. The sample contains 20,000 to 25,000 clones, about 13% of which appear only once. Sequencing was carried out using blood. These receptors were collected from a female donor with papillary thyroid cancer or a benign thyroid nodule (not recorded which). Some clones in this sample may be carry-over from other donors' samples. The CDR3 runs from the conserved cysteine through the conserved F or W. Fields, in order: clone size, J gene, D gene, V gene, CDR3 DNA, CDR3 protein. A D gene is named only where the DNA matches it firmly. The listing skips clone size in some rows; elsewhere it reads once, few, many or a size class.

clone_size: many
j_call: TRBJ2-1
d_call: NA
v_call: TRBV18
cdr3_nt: TGTGCCAGCTCATCTTCCCCGAGGGGCTCCTACAATGAGCAGTTCTTC
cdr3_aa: CASSSSPRGSYNEQFF

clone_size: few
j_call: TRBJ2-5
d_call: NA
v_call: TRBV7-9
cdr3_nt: TGTGTCGGCAGCTTAGGAGTGACTCAGGGTGAGGAGACCCAGTACTTC
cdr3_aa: CVGSLGVTQGEETQYF

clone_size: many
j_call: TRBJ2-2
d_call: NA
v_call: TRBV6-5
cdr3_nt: TGTGCCAGCAGTTACTCCCAGTACGGGGAGCTGTTTTTT
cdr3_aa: CASSYSQYGELFF

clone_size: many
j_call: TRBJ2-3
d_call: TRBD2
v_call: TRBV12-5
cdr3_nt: TGTGCTAGTGGCTGGCGGGGACTACGCTCCGATACGCAGTATTTT
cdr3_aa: CASGWRGLRSDTQYF

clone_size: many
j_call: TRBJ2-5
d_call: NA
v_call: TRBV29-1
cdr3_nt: TGCAGCGTTGCCCAGGGCCGGGAGACCCAGTACTTC
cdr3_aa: CSVAQGRETQYF

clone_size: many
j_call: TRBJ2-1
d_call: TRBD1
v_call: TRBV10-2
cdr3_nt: TGCGCCAGCAATTACAGGGGGCGGCGTGAGCAGTTCTTC
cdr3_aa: CASNYRGRREQFF

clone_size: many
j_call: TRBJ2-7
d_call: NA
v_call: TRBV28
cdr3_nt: TGTGCCAGCCAGTATTCCTACGAGCAGTACTTC
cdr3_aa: CASQYSYEQYF

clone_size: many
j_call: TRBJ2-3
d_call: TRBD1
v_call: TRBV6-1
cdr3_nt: TGTGCCAGCAGGGACAGGGGGCCGGGAGATACGCAGTATTTT
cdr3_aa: CASRDRGPGDTQYF

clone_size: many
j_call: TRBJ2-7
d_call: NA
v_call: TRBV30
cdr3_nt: TGTGCCTGGAGTAAAGAGGTCTACGAGCAGTACTTC
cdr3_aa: CAWSKEVYEQYF

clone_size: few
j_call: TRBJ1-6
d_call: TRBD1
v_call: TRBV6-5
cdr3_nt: TGTGCCAGCAGTTACGGGCAGGGGGGGGATTCACCCCTCCACTTT
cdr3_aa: CASSYGQGGDSPLHF

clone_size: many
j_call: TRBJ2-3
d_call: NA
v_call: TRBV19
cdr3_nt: TGTGCCAGTAGTATCGAAGCAGGGGTCACAGATACGCAGTATTTT
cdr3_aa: CASSIEAGVTDTQYF

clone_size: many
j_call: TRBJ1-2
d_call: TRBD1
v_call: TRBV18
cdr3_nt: TGTGCCAGCTCACCACCGCTTAGACAGGGAATGTTTGGCTACACCTTC
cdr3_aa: CASSPPLRQGMFGYTF

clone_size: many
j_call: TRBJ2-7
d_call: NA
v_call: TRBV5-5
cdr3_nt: TGTGCCAGCAGTTTAGGGGATCTCTACGAGCAGTACTTC
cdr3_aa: CASSLGDLYEQYF

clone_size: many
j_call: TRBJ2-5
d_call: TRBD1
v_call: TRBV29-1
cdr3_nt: TGCAGCGTTGTAGGGACAGGGGTCCTCGAGACCCAGTACTTC
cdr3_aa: CSVVGTGVLETQYF

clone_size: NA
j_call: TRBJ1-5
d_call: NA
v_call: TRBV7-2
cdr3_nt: TGTGCCAGCAGCTTAGCCTCACGAAAGGGTTGGACTCAGCCCCAGCATTTT
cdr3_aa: CASSLASRKGWTQPQHF

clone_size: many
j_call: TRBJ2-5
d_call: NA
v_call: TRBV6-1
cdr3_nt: TGTGCCAGCAGGGGGGGCTCCGGGGGCCAAGAGACCCAGTACTTC
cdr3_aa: CASRGGSGGQETQYF

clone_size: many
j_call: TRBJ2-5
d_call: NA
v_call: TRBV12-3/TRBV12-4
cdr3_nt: TGTGCCAGCAGCCCCGGAGAGACCCAGTACTTC
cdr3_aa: CASSPGETQYF

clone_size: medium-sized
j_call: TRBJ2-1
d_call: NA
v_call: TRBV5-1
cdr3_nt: TGCGCCAGCAGCTTGGAGGGACACTACTACAATGAGCAGTTCTTC
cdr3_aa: CASSLEGHYYNEQFF

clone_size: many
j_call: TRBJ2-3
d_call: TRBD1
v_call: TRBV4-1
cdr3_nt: TGCGCCAGCAGCCATGTTCAGACAGGGACAACAGACACGCAGTATTTT
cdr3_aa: CASSHVQTGTTDTQYF

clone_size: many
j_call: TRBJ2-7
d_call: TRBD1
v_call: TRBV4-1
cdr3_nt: TGCGCCAGCAGCCAAGGTTCAGCCCCGGGACAGGGAACCTACGAGCAGTACTTC
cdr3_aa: CASSQGSAPGQGTYEQYF

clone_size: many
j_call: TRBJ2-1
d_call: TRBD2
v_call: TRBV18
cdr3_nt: TGTGCCAGCTCACCGCTAGCGGGAGGTGGTGAGCAGTTCTTC
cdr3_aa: CASSPLAGGGEQFF

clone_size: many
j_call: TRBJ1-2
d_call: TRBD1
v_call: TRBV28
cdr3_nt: TGTGCCAGCAGCTCGACAGGGACTAACTATGGCTACACCTTC
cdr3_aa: CASSSTGTNYGYTF

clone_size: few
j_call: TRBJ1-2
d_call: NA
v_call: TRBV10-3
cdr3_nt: TGTGCCAGCGGGGACCTCTATGGCTACACCTTC
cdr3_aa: CASGDLYGYTF

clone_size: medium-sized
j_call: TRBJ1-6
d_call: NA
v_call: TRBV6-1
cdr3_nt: TGTGCCAGCAGAGTCGCGGGGAATTCACCCCTCCACTTT
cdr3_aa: CASRVAGNSPLHF

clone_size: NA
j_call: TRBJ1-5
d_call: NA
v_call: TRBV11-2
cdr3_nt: TGTGCCAGCAGCTTAGATTGGGATCAGCCCCAGCATTTT
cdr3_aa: CASSLDWDQPQHF

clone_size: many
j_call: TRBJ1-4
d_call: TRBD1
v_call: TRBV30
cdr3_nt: TGTGCCTGGAGTTTCGGACAGGGTCGGACTAATGAAAAACTGTTTTTT
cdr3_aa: CAWSFGQGRTNEKLFF

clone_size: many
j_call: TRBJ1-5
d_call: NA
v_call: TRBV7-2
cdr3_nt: TGTGCCAGCAGCTTACAGTCCTTCAATCAGCCCCAGCATTTT
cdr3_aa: CASSLQSFNQPQHF

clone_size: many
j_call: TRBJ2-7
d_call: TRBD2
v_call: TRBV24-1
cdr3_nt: TGTGCCACCAGTGAAGCTGGACTAGCGGGAGCCCGCTACGAGCAGTACTTC
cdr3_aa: CATSEAGLAGARYEQYF

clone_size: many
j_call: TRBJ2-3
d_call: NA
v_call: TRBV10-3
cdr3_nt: TGTGCCATCAGCGGTCCGACAGATACGCAGTATTTT
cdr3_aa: CAISGPTDTQYF

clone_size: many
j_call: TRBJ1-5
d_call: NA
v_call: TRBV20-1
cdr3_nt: TGCAGTGCTCAAACGTCACCCCAAGCGCCCCAGCATTTT
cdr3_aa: CSAQTSPQAPQHF

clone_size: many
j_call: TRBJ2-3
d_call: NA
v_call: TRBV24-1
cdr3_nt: TGTGCCACCAGTGATTTCCCCAACACAGATACGCAGTATTTT
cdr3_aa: CATSDFPNTDTQYF

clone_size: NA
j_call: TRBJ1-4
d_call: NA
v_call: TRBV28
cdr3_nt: TGTGCCAGCAGTTTTGTGGGGCAAGATGAAAAACTGTTTTTT
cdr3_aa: CASSFVGQDEKLFF

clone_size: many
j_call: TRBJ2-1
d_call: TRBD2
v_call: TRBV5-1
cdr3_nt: TGCGCCAGCAGCTTGGGGGCTAGCGGGAGCATCGCTGAGCAGTTCTTC
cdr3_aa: CASSLGASGSIAEQFF

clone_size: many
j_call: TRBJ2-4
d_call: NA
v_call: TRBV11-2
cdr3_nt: TGTGCCAGCAGCCTCAGTCGTGGGGCTACTCGTCACGTCCTAGCCAAAAACATTCAGTACTTC
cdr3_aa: CASSLSRGATRHVLAKNIQYF

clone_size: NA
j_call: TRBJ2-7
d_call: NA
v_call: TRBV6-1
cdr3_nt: TGTGTCAGAGGAAAGGTCGCTAGATCCTACGAGCAGTACTTC
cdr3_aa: CVRGKVARSYEQYF

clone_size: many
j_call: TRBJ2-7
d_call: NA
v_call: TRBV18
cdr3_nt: TGTGCCAGCTCACAACAACCCTCCGACGAGCAGTACTTC
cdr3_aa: CASSQQPSDEQYF

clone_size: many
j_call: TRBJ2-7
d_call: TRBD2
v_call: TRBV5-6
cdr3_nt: TGTGCCAGCAGCTTAAGCGGGAGTCTGGGGGAGCAGTACTTC
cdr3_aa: CASSLSGSLGEQYF